The 25 T cell receptor beta chains below come from one sample, sequenced in a study of blood T cell repertoires in COVID-19. Generated by immunoSEQ multiplex PCR, the TCRdb table keeps only in-frame clones and is missing some. The sample has about 20,000 clones, 75% to 95% seen once. The material sequenced was peripheral blood. These receptor sequences come from a human donor in a cohort sampled during active COVID-19.

This clone is a singleton in its sample. The gene calls are TRBV3-1 (or the pseudogene TRBV3-2) and TRBJ2-7, with TRBD1 as a possible D gene (6 bases). Germline V gene lookup returns CDR1 LGHDT and CDR2 YNNKEL (reference sequence). The CDR3 extends over 13 amino acids. Deletions cut 5 bases from V and 3 bases from J, with 11 bases between. CDR3 residues: CASSWGHNYEQYF. DNA for the CDR3: TGTGCCAGCAGCTGGGGACACAACTACGAGCAGTACTTC.

The V and J genes are TRBV4-1 and TRBJ1-3; tentatively, D is TRBD1 (5 bases). CDR1 and CDR2 from the germline V gene are MGHRA and YSYEKL. The CDR3 runs 16 residues. V lost 4 bases and J 1 base, leaving 14 bases between the germline ends. The CDR3 region is CASSPTPGGSGNTIYF. In DNA, the CDR3 is TGCGCCAGCAGCCCGACACCGGGGGGTTCTGGAAACACCATATATTTT.

The chain employs TRBV29-1 and TRBJ2-4; maybe TRBD2 (5 bases). The V end lost 6 bases, the J end lost 1 base, and 13 bases lay between the germline ends. CDR3 length: 14 amino acids. Germline loops: CDR1 SQVTM, CDR2 ANQGSEA. CDR3 coding DNA: TGCAGCGTGGGGTCGGGGTTGGCCAAAAACATTCAGTACTTC. It yields the protein CSVGSGLAKNIQYF.

This chain connects TRBV30 to TRBJ1-1, with D unresolved. Between the trimmed V and J ends, which lost 2 bases and 7 bases, there was a span of 14 bases. This CDR3 spans 13 amino acids. Germline V lookup: CDR1 GTSNPN, CDR2 SVGIG (reference sequence). The CDR3 sequence: CAWSTRLDSEAFF. As DNA, the CDR3 is TGTGCCTGGAGTACCCGGTTAGATAGTGAAGCTTTCTTT. The full variable domain, completed using reference TRBV30 and TRBJ1-1, is SQTIHQWPATLVQPVGSPLSLECTVEGTSNPNLYWYRQAAGRGLQLLFYSVGIGQISSEVPQNLSASRPQDRQFILSSKKLLLSDSGFYLCAWSTRLDSEAFFGQGTRLTVV.

This clone was observed a single time. This rearrangement joins TRBV10-3 to TRBJ1-6; possible D gene TRBD1, 6 bases. V shed 0 bases and J shed 9 bases, with 12 bases lying between them. CDR3 length: 15 residues. Germline CDR1 is ENHRY and CDR2 is SYGVKD. CDR3 coding DNA: TGTGCCATCAGTGAGTCGGCTGGACAGTCTTCACCCCTCCACTTT. This gives the protein CAISESAGQSSPLHF.

V gene TRBV7-9 combines with J gene TRBJ1-2, with 12 positions matching TRBD1. Germline V gives CDR1 SEHNR, CDR2 FQNEAQ (reference sequence). The CDR3 is 15 amino acids. V lost 5 bases to trimming and J lost 8 bases; unmatched junction nucleotides: 9. CDR3 loop: CASSASGTGGWGYTF. CDR3 in DNA: TGTGCCAGCAGCGCATCCGGGACAGGGGGCTGGGGCTACACCTTC. The whole variable domain, remainder taken from reference TRBV7-9 and TRBJ1-2, is DTGVSQNPRHKITKRGQNVTFRCDPISEHNRLYWYRQTLGQGPEFLTYFQNEAQLEKSRLLSDRFSAERPKGSFSTLEIQRTEQGDSAMYLCASSASGTGGWGYTFGSGTRLTVV.

The sample holds one count of this clone. The chain is built from TRBV30 and TRBJ1-1; D unclear. CDR1 is GTSNPN, CDR2 SVGIG, per germline (reference sequence). The CDR3 runs 13 residues. Trimming took off 4 bases at V and 5 bases at J, with 14 bases between the two ends. The CDR3 is CAWTPTPGTEAFF. The CDR3 DNA sequence: TGTGCCTGGACCCCAACCCCGGGGACTGAAGCTTTCTTT.

The chain has TRBV6-2 or TRBV6-3 and TRBJ2-3; D not certain. The CDR3 contains 15 residues. Per germline, CDR1 MNHEY and CDR2 SVGEGT. Trimming took 6 bases from V and 5 from J, leaving 18 bases between them. Here the CDR3 reads CASSNDIFRVDTQYF. CDR3 nucleotide sequence: TGTGCCAGCAGCAACGACATTTTTCGAGTAGATACGCAGTATTTT.

In its sample, this clone was seen once. The gene calls are TRBV2 and TRBJ2-7; D is undetermined. V lost 2 bases to trimming and J lost 2 bases, with 13 bases between them. Per germline, CDR1 SNHLY and CDR2 FYNNEI. The CDR3 is made up of 15 amino acids. The CDR3 DNA is TGTGCCAGCAGTGAACGAGCCATTACTCCCTACGAGCAGTACTTC. It yields the protein CASSERAITPYEQYF.

The rearrangement uses TRBV18 and TRBJ2-5, with 9 bases aligning to TRBD1. The CDR3 has 17 residues. The germline V gene has CDR1 KGHSH and CDR2 LQKENI. V gave up 3 bases and J gave up 3 bases; unmatched junction bases: 11. The CDR3 DNA is TGTGCCAGCTCACCTCGACTACAGGGGGCGGCCAAAGAGACCCAGTACTTC. Translated: CASSPRLQGAAKETQYF. Using reference TRBV18 and TRBJ2-5 for the parts outside the CDR3, the full variable domain is NAGVMQNPRHLVRRRGQEARLRCSPMKGHSHVYWYRQLPEEGLKFMVYLQKENIIDESGMPKERFSAEFPKEGPSILRIQQVVRGDSAAYFCASSPRLQGAAKETQYFGPGTRLLVL.

V and J are TRBV19 and TRBJ1-2; D may be TRBD1 (6 bases). CDR1 is LNHDA, CDR2 SQIVND, per germline (reference sequence). The CDR3 sequence is 16 residues long. V shed 9 bases and J shed 2 bases, with 22 bases lying between them. For the CDR3, the DNA is TGTGCCAGCAAGGGGGAGGGAGGCACCCCAAACTATGGCTACACCTTC. Protein: CASKGEGGTPNYGYTF.

The rearrangement links TRBV4-1 to TRBJ2-1; 9 nucleotides align to TRBD2. The V gene's germline CDR1 is MGHRA and CDR2 YSYEKL. Unmatched junction bases numbered 8, after V lost 0 bases and J lost 2 bases. The CDR3 sequence is 18 residues long. This CDR3 reads CASSQDRGLAGAYNEQFF. CDR3 DNA sequence: TGCGCCAGCAGCCAAGATCGGGGTTTAGCGGGAGCCTACAATGAGCAGTTCTTC.

This clone was recorded once. V usage is TRBV7-2 and J usage is TRBJ2-7; weak D call: TRBD1 (5 bases). V lost 5 bases and J 4 bases, leaving 9 bases between the germline ends. This CDR3 region has 12 residues. Germline assignment: CDR1 SGHTA and CDR2 FQGNSA. CDR3: CASSPNRYEQYF. The CDR3 DNA is TGTGCCAGCAGCCCAAACAGGTACGAGCAGTACTTC.

This clone occurred once. The CDR3 region has the DNA TGCGCCAGCAGCCCCCGTGGTGGGGGCGGGCAGTACTTC. It is translated as CASSPRGGGGQYF. The chain couples TRBV4-3 to TRBJ2-7; D might be TRBD1 (6 bases). Germline CDR1 reads LGHNA; CDR2 reads YSLEER. CDR3 length: 13 residues. The V end lost 4 bases, the J end lost 9 bases, and 16 bases lay between the germline ends.

V and J are TRBV30 and TRBJ2-5; 10 bases line up with TRBD1. The CDR3 spans 14 residues. Germline V CDR1 and CDR2: GTSNPN, SVGIG (reference sequence). Trimming took 7 bases from V and 5 from J; bases not matched to a gene: 10. As DNA, the CDR3 is TGTGCCTTTGGGGGGACAGGGGCAGGTGAGACCCAGTACTTC. It is translated as CAFGGTGAGETQYF.

V is TRBV5-1 and J is TRBJ2-2; 7 positions match TRBD1. Germline V gene sequence: CDR1 SGHRS, CDR2 YFSETQ. The CDR3 is made up of 15 amino acids. V was pared by 4 bases and J by 1 base, with 4 bases of the junction left unmatched. CDR3 amino acids: CASSQRQGNTGELFF. Written as DNA, the CDR3 is TGCGCCAGCAGCCAGAGACAGGGGAACACCGGGGAGCTGTTTTTT.

This clone was counted a single time. This chain joins TRBV12-5 and TRBJ1-6, with 9 bases aligning to TRBD1. Trimming removed 1 base from V and 10 bases from J; junction bases left unmatched: 5. Per the germline V gene, CDR1 is LGHNT and CDR2 is FRNRAP. The CDR3 is 15 residues long. CDR3 bases: TGTGCTAGTGGTTTGGCAACAGGGGGCGGCTCACCCCTCCACTTT. Residues: CASGLATGGGSPLHF. Drawing the rest from reference TRBV12-5 and TRBJ1-6, the complete variable domain is DARVTQTPRHKVTEMGQEVTMRCQPILGHNTVFWYRQTMMQGLELLAYFRNRAPLDDSGMPKDRFSAEMPDATLATLKIQPSEPRDSAVYFCASGLATGGGSPLHFGNGTRLTVT.

J is TRBJ2-3 and V is TRBV2; 13 bases fit TRBD2. Germline CDR1 and CDR2: SNHLY and FYNNEI. The CDR3 sequence is 16 residues long. The V segment lost 4 bases and the J segment 3 bases; nucleotides outside the gene matches: 4. The CDR3: CASSGTSGSRTDTQYF. The CDR3 DNA reads as TGTGCCAGCAGTGGGACTAGCGGGAGTAGGACAGATACGCAGTATTTT.

This CDR3 reads CASSRQGIGNQPQHF. CDR3 nucleotide sequence: TGTGCCAGCAGTCGACAGGGTATTGGCAATCAGCCCCAGCATTTT. The rearrangement joins TRBV6-5 to TRBJ1-5; 7 bases are a match to TRBD1. The CDR3 runs 15 residues. The germline V gene has CDR1 MNHEY and CDR2 SVGAGI. Trimming at V came to 5 bases and at J to 2 bases, leaving 6 bases not matched to a gene.

This chain connects TRBV6-5 to TRBJ2-5; the match to TRBD1 covers 8 bases. CDR1 and CDR2 from the germline V gene are MNHEY and SVGAGI. With V trimmed by 8 bases and J by 5 bases, 7 bases remained unmatched. The CDR3 loop spans 13 amino acids. The CDR3 is CASFRGLGETQYF. CDR3 DNA: TGTGCCAGCTTCAGGGGGCTGGGGGAGACCCAGTACTTC.

This chain uses TRBV12-3 or TRBV12-4 with TRBJ2-7; D possibly corresponds to TRBD2 (5 bases). The CDR3 has 12 residues. V was pared by 5 bases and J by 0 bases, with 5 bases between. The CDR3 nucleotides read TGTGCCAGCAGTCGGGGCTCCTACGAGCAGTACTTC. Protein product: CASSRGSYEQYF.

The chain employs TRBV18 and TRBJ2-7; tentatively, D is TRBD2 (5 bases). The V gene lost 5 bases and the J gene lost 11 bases, with 19 bases spanning the gap. The CDR3 is made up of 13 amino acids. The germline CDR1 and CDR2 sequences are KGHSH and LQKENI. CDR3 protein: CASSLREDGLEYF. The CDR3 nucleotides read TGTGCCAGCTCATTACGGGAAGATGGGTTAGAGTACTTC.

The chain carries TRBV27 and TRBJ1-1, with D perhaps TRBD1 (6 bases). Deletions cut 2 bases from V and 1 base from J, with 11 bases between. The CDR3 loop spans 15 amino acids. Germline lookup yields CDR1 MNHEY and CDR2 SMNVEV (reference sequence). The CDR3 DNA reads TGTGCCAGCAGTTTAAGACCGGGACAGAACACTGAAGCTTTCTTT. Amino acid sequence: CASSLRPGQNTEAFF.

The genes are TRBV18 and TRBJ1-2; D unclear. Per germline, CDR1 KGHSH and CDR2 LQKENI. The V and J ends lost 6 bases and 3 bases respectively, with 11 bases between them. This CDR3 region has 13 residues. The CDR3 nucleotides read TGTGCCAGCTCGCGAAACACAGACTATGGCTACACCTTC. This codes for CASSRNTDYGYTF.

This chain connects TRBV3-1 (or the pseudogene TRBV3-2) to TRBJ2-7, with D possibly matching TRBD1 (6 bases). The CDR3 length is 15 residues. Trimming stripped 1 base from V and 6 bases from J, with 16 bases between. CDR1 is LGHDT and CDR2 is YNNKEL in the germline V gene (reference sequence). CDR3 bases: TGTGCCAGCAGCCAAGTGACGGACAGCAGCCCCGAGCAGTACTTC. Its translation: CASSQVTDSSPEQYF.